A selection of T cell receptor beta chains follows, all from one sample in a study of T cells in narcolepsy. Assay: immunoSEQ multiplex PCR; the TCRdb copy retains only in-frame clones and omits some. In the table there are under 40,000 clones, under 90% of which are singletons. Sequencing was carried out using CD45RA- memory CD4+ T cells from PBMCs. The receptor set was obtained from a human donor with narcolepsy. Each CDR3 is given with its conserved first and last residue. A D gene is named only where the DNA matches it firmly. Clone size appears in some rows only: once, few, many, or a class for an expanded clone.

j_gene	abundance	v_gene	d_gene	CDR3nt	CDR3aa
TRBJ1-1	-	TRBV6-1	-	TGTGCCAGCAGTGACCCTGAAGGACGGTTAAACACTGAAGCTTTCTTT	CASSDPEGRLNTEAFF
TRBJ2-3	-	TRBV11-2	TRBD2	TGTGCCAGCAGCTACACTAGCGGGTCAGGCACAGATACGCAGTATTTT	CASSYTSGSGTDTQYF
TRBJ1-1	-	TRBV9	-	TGTGCCAGCAGCGTAGCTGAGGGGAACACTGAAGCTTTCTTT	CASSVAEGNTEAFF
TRBJ1-2	-	TRBV18	-	TGTGCCAGCTCAGACGGACAGTCCTATGGCTACACCTTC	CASSDGQSYGYTF
TRBJ2-5	-	TRBV10-3	TRBD2	TGTGCCATCAGTGACGGGGCTAGCGGGGGGTCAGAGACCCAGTACTTC	CAISDGASGGSETQYF
TRBJ2-6	-	TRBV7-9	-	TGTGCCAGCAGCTTAACGAACAGGGCAGGGGCCAACGTCCTGACTTTC	CASSLTNRAGANVLTF
TRBJ2-3	-	TRBV18	-	TGTGCCAGCTCTAGGACGGTCCCCACAGATACGCAGTATTTT	CASSRTVPTDTQYF
TRBJ1-2	-	TRBV28	TRBD1	TGTGCCAGCAGTATCCGGACAGGGGGGCATGGCTACACCTTC	CASSIRTGGHGYTF
TRBJ1-1	-	TRBV27	-	TGTGCCAGCAGTTTATCCCCTCCCGACGGGATGAACACTGAAGCTTTCTTT	CASSLSPPDGMNTEAFF
TRBJ2-2	-	TRBV5-8	-	TGTGCCAGCAGCTTTTTGCAGGGTCAGAACACCGGGGAGCTGTTTTTT	CASSFLQGQNTGELFF
TRBJ2-3	-	TRBV4-1	-	TGCGCCAGCAGCCAAGATGTAGGCGCGAGGGGGGGCACGCAGTATTTT	CASSQDVGARGGTQYF
TRBJ2-4	once	TRBV5-1	-	TGCGCCAGCAGCTTGGGACAAGCCAAAAACATTCAGTACTTC	CASSLGQAKNIQYF
TRBJ2-5	few	TRBV5-4	-	TGTGCCAGCAGCCCCATCCCCAGCCAAGAGACCCAGTACTTC	CASSPIPSQETQYF
TRBJ1-1	-	TRBV5-1	-	TGCGCCAGCAGCCTTAGGGACGAGAACACTGAAGCTTTCTTT	CASSLRDENTEAFF
TRBJ2-3	once	TRBV5-1	-	TGCGCCAGCAGCTTGCCGACTAGCACAGATACGCAGTATTTT	CASSLPTSTDTQYF
TRBJ2-1	once	TRBV5-5	TRBD2	TGTGCCAGCAGCTTGGAGGGACTAGCGATAGATGAGCAGTTCTTC	CASSLEGLAIDEQFF